This T cell receptor (beta chain) was identified in a study of long-term antiretroviral therapy in people with HIV. Notes on the study in general: Patients on ART gained diversity, which nonetheless stayed below transplant donor controls. Researchers lacked any data on ART adherence, viral resistance or therapy changes.

Researchers report immunoSEQ v3.0 was run at survey level. Some clones are missing from TCRdb's copy, which holds only in-frame ones; the method was immunoSEQ multiplex PCR. The sample has more than 15,000 clones; about 90% are singletons. Researchers secured at least one pre-ART and at least two post-ART PBMC samples from each donor. Points on this clone: The target antigen is unknown.

The CDR3 loop spans 13 amino acids. V shed 4 bases and J shed 10 bases, with 17 bases lying between them. Germline V lookup: CDR1 SGHRS, CDR2 YFSETQ. The rearrangement joins TRBV5-1 to TRBJ1-1, with D possibly being TRBD1 (5 bases). The source material was unsorted PBMCs, sampled 2.2 to 2.3 years before starting antiretroviral therapy. The source is a woman aged 25 to 39 with HIV. This CDR3 reads CASSPYVGRAAFF. The DNA of the CDR3 is TGCGCCAGCAGCCCTTATGTTGGCAGGGCAGCTTTCTTT.